These 23 T cell receptor beta chains originate from one sample sequenced in a study of PD-1 blockade in classical Hodgkin lymphoma. Every patient had relapsed following autologous stem cell transplantation, and cohorts differed in brentuximab vedotin exposure. TCRdb keeps only in-frame clones here, not all; method: immunoSEQ multiplex PCR. The table lists 50,000 to 65,000 clones, approximately 90% of them singletons. This specimen consisted of peripheral blood mononuclear cells (PBMCs), obtained before the second cycle of nivolumab. The receptors originated from a human donor with classical Hodgkin lymphoma.

The chain links TRBV14 to TRBJ2-5; a weak D match, TRBD1 (6 bases). The CDR3 sequence is 15 residues long. Germline values: CDR1 SGHDN, CDR2 FVKESK. The ends were cut back, 0 bases at V and 9 bases at J, with 17 bases in the middle. The CDR3, as DNA: TGTGCCAGCAGCCAAGATTTGGACAGAGTGACGGCCCAGTACTTC. Its protein is CASSQDLDRVTAQYF.

The chain couples TRBV19 to TRBJ1-4; D uncertain. V was shortened by 5 bases and J by 0 bases, with 16 bases between the two germline ends. Germline CDR1 and CDR2: LNHDA and SQIVND (reference sequence). The CDR3 is made up of 17 amino acids. The CDR3 nucleotides read TGTGCCAGTAGTCCGTGGACCGCACTCCCAACTAATGAAAAACTGTTTTTT. This translates into CASSPWTALPTNEKLFF.

This clone was found a few times. CDR3 sequence (DNA): TGTGCCAGCAGACTCCCAGGGTCCCCAACTAATGAAAAACTGTTTTTT. Protein sequence: CASRLPGSPTNEKLFF. J is TRBJ1-4 and V is TRBV28, with a possible D match to TRBD1 (5 bases). The CDR3 extends over 16 amino acids. V lost 6 bases to trimming and J lost 0 bases, with 14 bases between them. Germline V lookup: CDR1 MDHEN, CDR2 SYDVKM.

This chain links TRBV11-2 with TRBJ2-3; 13 bases align to TRBD2. Per the germline V gene, CDR1 is SGHAT and CDR2 is FQNNGV. CDR3 size: 17 residues. The ends lost 2 bases at V and 6 bases at J; junction bases unmatched: 8. The CDR3 spells CASSLRLAGGVVDTQYF. CDR3 DNA sequence: TGTGCCAGCAGCTTAAGACTAGCGGGGGGTGTTGTGGATACGCAGTATTTT.

In its sample, this clone is medium-sized (0.01 to 0.1%). This rearrangement joins TRBV2 to TRBJ2-7; 9 bases are a match to TRBD1. Per germline, CDR1 SNHLY and CDR2 FYNNEI. Trimming removed 10 bases from V and 3 bases from J; junction bases left unmatched: 7. CDR3 size: 13 residues. CDR3 in DNA: TGTGCCACCGGACAGGGGAGAGGCTACGAGCAGTACTTC. Protein: CATGQGRGYEQYF.

The V and J genes are TRBV30 and TRBJ1-1; 7 positions match TRBD1. CDR3 length: 13 residues. Germline V CDR1 and CDR2: GTSNPN, SVGIG (reference sequence). V was pared by 2 bases and J by 4 bases, with 4 bases of the junction left unmatched. The CDR3 loop is CAWSLQGTTEAFF. The CDR3 DNA follows: TGTGCCTGGAGTCTACAGGGGACCACTGAAGCTTTCTTT.

This rearrangement joins TRBV5-1 to TRBJ2-6; D ambiguous. Germline lookup yields CDR1 SGHRS and CDR2 YFSETQ. CDR3 length: 15 amino acids. V was pared by 4 bases and J by 0 bases, with 8 bases between. Here the CDR3 DNA reads TGCGCCAGCAGCATTCAGAGCTCTGGGGCCAACGTCCTGACTTTC. Protein: CASSIQSSGANVLTF.

This chain uses TRBV7-9 with TRBJ2-7; the D gene is possibly TRBD2 (6 bases). This CDR3 spans 14 amino acids. Germline V CDR1 and CDR2: SEHNR, FQNEAQ (reference sequence). Trimming pared 3 bases from V and 2 bases from J, leaving 11 bases between. CDR3 DNA sequence: TGTGCCAGCAGCTTTGGCGGGGAGACCTACGAGCAGTACTTC. It translates to CASSFGGETYEQYF.

There are a few counts of this clone. The V and J genes are TRBV5-1 and TRBJ2-7, with D perhaps matching TRBD2 (6 bases). The CDR3 is made up of 16 amino acids. V lost 0 bases and J lost 0, with 13 bases in between. Per the germline V gene, CDR1 is SGHRS and CDR2 is YFSETQ. This CDR3 reads CASSLDGGVTSYEQYF. CDR3 DNA: TGCGCCAGCAGCTTGGACGGAGGGGTGACCTCCTACGAGCAGTACTTC.

The chain carries TRBV9 and TRBJ1-1; D unclear. Germline assignment: CDR1 SGDLS and CDR2 YYNGEE. This CDR3 spans 11 amino acids. V was trimmed by 7 bases and J by 7 bases, leaving 11 bases between them. CDR3 amino acids: CASAGGDEAFF. The CDR3 nucleotides read TGTGCCAGCGCGGGCGGCGATGAAGCTTTCTTT.

This chain links TRBV7-9 with TRBJ2-7; D not certain. CDR3 size: 13 residues. Germline V gene sequence: CDR1 SEHNR, CDR2 FQNEAQ (reference sequence). V was pared by 5 bases and J by 3 bases, with 11 bases between. The CDR3 sequence: CASSRTQVYEQYF. DNA of the CDR3: TGTGCCAGCAGCCGGACCCAGGTCTACGAGCAGTACTTC.

This rearrangement joins TRBV11-2 to TRBJ2-2; D not certain. The V gene's germline CDR1 is SGHAT and CDR2 FQNNGV. The ends were cut back, 2 bases at V and 8 bases at J, with 3 bases in the middle. The CDR3 sequence is 11 residues long. The CDR3, as DNA: TGTGCCAGCAGCTTAAGAGGGGAGCTGTTTTTT. This gives the protein CASSLRGELFF.

This clone was picked up one time. In nucleotides, the CDR3 is TGTGCTAGTGGTTTCTCGAATTATGGCTACACCTTC. Translated, it gives CASGFSNYGYTF. The rearrangement joins TRBV12-5 to TRBJ1-2; D uncertain. From germline, CDR1 is LGHNT and CDR2 FRNRAP. This CDR3 has 12 residues. Trimming stripped 3 bases from V and 5 bases from J, with 7 bases between.

The chain joins TRBV5-4 to TRBJ2-3, with 10 bases matching TRBD2. With V trimmed by 4 bases and J by 6 bases, 14 bases remained unmatched. This CDR3 has 17 residues. CDR1 is SGHNT and CDR2 is YYREEE in the germline V gene (reference sequence). This CDR3 is CASSLERGGLSLDTQYF. Written as DNA, the CDR3 is TGTGCCAGCAGCCTCGAGCGGGGGGGCCTGAGTTTGGATACGCAGTATTTT.

This clone was seen just once. The gene calls are TRBV5-1 and TRBJ2-6; D uncertain. Germline CDR1 reads SGHRS; CDR2 reads YFSETQ. This CDR3 comprises 16 residues. V shed 0 bases and J shed 2 bases, with 9 bases lying between them. CDR3 loop: CASSLDVSPGANVLTF. The CDR3 bases are TGCGCCAGCAGCTTGGACGTCTCCCCTGGGGCCAACGTCCTGACTTTC.

This clone was seen just once. This rearrangement joins TRBV28 to TRBJ2-5; 10 bases agree with TRBD1. The germline CDR1 and CDR2 sequences are MDHEN and SYDVKM. CDR3 length equals 17 residues. With 1 base clipped from V and 3 bases from J, the junction kept 8 bases outside the gene matches. The CDR3, as DNA: TGTGCCAGCAGTTTATTTTCCGGGACAGGGGTTAAAGAGACCCAGTACTTC. This translates into CASSLFSGTGVKETQYF.

This sequence joins TRBV10-3 and TRBJ1-4, with 8 nucleotides matching TRBD1. V shed 5 bases and J 7 bases; nucleotides not matched to a gene: 12. The V gene's germline CDR1 is ENHRY and CDR2 SYGVKD. The length of the CDR3 is 16 residues. The CDR3 DNA follows: TGTGCCATCAGTCGGACAGGGCCAGGCGATGGTGAAAAACTGTTTTTT. Amino acid sequence: CAISRTGPGDGEKLFF.

The chain combines TRBV19 with TRBJ1-4, with TRBD1 matching over 12 bases. The germline gives CDR1 LNHDA, CDR2 SQIVND (reference sequence). CDR3 length: 17 residues. Trimming took 7 bases from V and 8 from J; bases not matched to a gene: 14. The CDR3 DNA reads TGTGCCAGTAACACCGTGACCGGGACAGGGGGCGCAGAAAAACTGTTTTTT. Its protein product is CASNTVTGTGGAEKLFF. Combining the CDR3 with reference TRBV19 and TRBJ1-4 gives the whole variable domain DGGITQSPKYLFRKEGQNVTLSCEQNLNHDAMYWYRQDPGQGLRLIYYSQIVNDFQKGDIAEGYSVSREKKESFPLTVTSAQKNPTAFYLCASNTVTGTGGAEKLFFGSGTQLSVL.

There are a few counts of this clone. The chain couples TRBV10-2 to TRBJ1-2, with no clear D. Trimming removed 8 bases at V and 8 bases at J, with 12 bases between. The CDR3 runs to 11 residues. The germline V gene encodes CDR1 WSHSY and CDR2 SAAADI. CDR3 sequence: CASHGEGGYTF. In DNA, the CDR3 is TGCGCCAGCCACGGGGAAGGGGGCTACACCTTC.

This chain links TRBV10-3 with TRBJ2-7, with 11 bases that match TRBD1. Germline values: CDR1 ENHRY, CDR2 SYGVKD. Trimming at V came to 0 bases and at J to 6 bases, leaving 4 bases not matched to a gene. This CDR3 comprises 15 residues. CDR3 sequence (DNA): TGTGCCATCAGTGAGTCGAGGACAGGGGGCTCCGAGCAGTACTTC. This encodes CAISESRTGGSEQYF.

The chain's CDR3 is CASSLQRELSSPLHF. The CDR3 region has the DNA TGCGCCAGCAGCCTACAAAGGGAGCTGAGTTCACCCCTCCACTTT. The chain is built from TRBV4-1 and TRBJ1-6; D call uncertain. The CDR3 runs to 15 residues. Trimming removed 4 bases from V and 9 bases from J, with 16 bases in between. The germline gives CDR1 MGHRA, CDR2 YSYEKL.

V usage is TRBV4-2 and J usage is TRBJ1-2; a weak D match, TRBD1 (5 bases). Germline-derived CDR1 and CDR2 are LGHNA and YNFKEQ. With 1 base removed from V and 7 bases from J, the gap between germline ends came to 16 bases. CDR3 size: 15 residues. For the CDR3, the DNA is TGTGCCAGCAGCCAAGTTACGTCGGGGGTGGGTGGCTACACCTTC. Translated, it gives CASSQVTSGVGGYTF.

V and J are TRBV5-1 and TRBJ2-5, with a tentative D call TRBD2 (5 bases). Germline V CDR1 and CDR2: SGHRS, YFSETQ. This CDR3 comprises 13 residues. The V end lost 4 bases, the J end lost 5 bases, and 12 bases lay between the germline ends. CDR3 DNA: TGCGCCAGCAGCCTTGGACTTGACGAGACCCAGTACTTC. Translating it yields CASSLGLDETQYF.